A selection of T cell receptor beta chains follows, all from one sample in a study of blood T cell repertoires in COVID-19. Produced via immunoSEQ multiplex PCR; TCRdb's table is partial and in-frame only. The repertoire consists of approximately 260,000 clones, with approximately 87% occurring once and the leading ten covering around 4.5%. Sequenced: peripheral blood. The receptors derive from a man between 60 and 70 years old who had recovered from COVID-19. Each CDR3 is given with its conserved first and last residue. The order of the fields is J gene, D gene, V gene, clone size, CDR3 protein, CDR3 DNA. A D gene is named only where the DNA matches it firmly. The size entry is marked missing in some rows and otherwise reads once, few, many or a size class.

TRBJ2-5 | . | TRBV2 | . | CASSGLVGETQYF | TGTGCCAGCAGTGGACTAGTAGGGGAGACCCAGTACTTC
TRBJ2-7 | TRBD2 | TRBV7-2 | . | CASSLSGRIDEQYF | TGTGCCAGCAGCCTAAGCGGGAGGATCGACGAGCAGTACTTC
TRBJ2-7 | TRBD2 | TRBV5-1 | . | CASSLGTGRGGNYEQYF | TGCGCCAGCAGCTTGGGAACCGGGAGGGGCGGTAACTACGAGCAGTACTTC
TRBJ1-3 | . | TRBV2 | few | CASSEARVSGNTIYF | TGTGCCAGCAGTGAAGCGCGCGTCTCTGGAAACACCATATATTTT
TRBJ2-3 | TRBD1 | TRBV24-1 | . | CATSDFGQGADTQYF | TGTGCCACCAGTGATTTCGGACAGGGCGCAGATACGCAGTATTTT
TRBJ2-3 | . | TRBV1 | . | CTSSQDRDRGPTDTQYF | TGCACCAGCAGCCAAGATAGGGACAGGGGACCAACAGATACGCAGTATTTT
TRBJ2-7 | . | TRBV6-5 | . | CASSYGARNRWYF | TGTGCCAGCAGTTACGGGGCAAGGAACCGTTGGTACTTC
TRBJ2-6 | . | TRBV28 | . | CASSFLSLSGANVLTF | TGTGCCAGCAGTTTCCTATCCCTCTCTGGGGCCAACGTCCTGACTTTC
TRBJ1-5 | TRBD1 | TRBV28 | few | CASSQGQGGQPQHF | TGTGCCAGCAGTCAAGGACAGGGCGGTCAGCCCCAGCATTTT
TRBJ2-1 | TRBD2 | TRBV2 | . | CASSLAGGGSGEQFF | TGTGCCAGCAGCTTAGCGGGAGGTGGGTCCGGTGAGCAGTTCTTC
TRBJ1-2 | . | TRBV5-1 | . | CASRYDRTLFGYTF | TGCGCCAGCAGATACGACAGGACCCTCTTTGGCTACACCTTC
TRBJ2-1 | TRBD1 | TRBV7-2 | . | CASSKDRGSYNEQFF | TGTGCCAGCAGCAAAGACAGGGGTTCCTACAATGAGCAGTTCTTC
TRBJ2-5 | TRBD1 | TRBV5-4 | . | CASSPGAGGRETQYF | TGTGCCAGCAGCCCCGGGGCAGGGGGCCGGGAGACCCAGTACTTC
TRBJ2-5 | . | TRBV5-1 | . | CASSLAVGAETQYF | TGCGCCAGCAGCTTGGCCGTAGGGGCAGAGACCCAGTACTTC
TRBJ2-7 | . | TRBV29-1 | . | CSVAQGSYEQYF | TGCAGCGTCGCACAGGGCTCCTACGAGCAGTACTTC
TRBJ2-7 | TRBD1 | TRBV15 | . | CATSRPSRDSRYEQYF | TGTGCCACCAGCAGACCGAGCCGGGACAGCCGCTACGAGCAGTACTTC
TRBJ2-7 | TRBD1 | TRBV6-5 | . | CAIVRGQGAIEQYF | TGTGCCATCGTTCGCGGACAGGGGGCTATCGAGCAGTACTTC
TRBJ2-1 | . | TRBV20-1 | . | CSAWGDEQFF | TGCAGTGCTTGGGGGGATGAGCAGTTCTTC
TRBJ1-2 | TRBD1 | TRBV7-9 | . | CASSRGTGRLSKDYGYTF | TGTGCCAGCAGCAGAGGGACAGGGAGGCTAAGTAAGGACTATGGCTACACCTTC
TRBJ2-1 | . | TRBV30 | . | CAWSVSLAGEEQFF | TGTGCCTGGAGTGTAAGTCTAGCCGGAGAAGAGCAGTTCTTC
TRBJ1-2 | TRBD1 | TRBV27 | . | CASRPGQPRKDGYTF | TGTGCCAGCAGACCGGGACAGCCAAGGAAAGATGGCTACACCTTC
TRBJ1-5 | . | TRBV7-6 | . | CASSLVAGASNQPQHF | TGTGCCAGCAGCTTAGTTGCAGGGGCAAGCAATCAGCCCCAGCATTTT
TRBJ1-6 | TRBD1 | TRBV7-2 | . | CASSFTTGDPSYNSPLHF | TGTGCCAGCAGCTTTACTACAGGGGATCCCTCCTATAATTCACCCCTCCACTTT
TRBJ2-2 | . | TRBV7-9 | . | CASSLPLRGGELFF | TGTGCCAGCAGCTTACCTCTTAGGGGCGGGGAGCTGTTTTTT
TRBJ2-7 | . | TRBV6-6 | . | CASSSERTEQYF | TGTGCCAGCAGTTCAGAACGGACAGAGCAGTACTTC
TRBJ1-5 | . | TRBV27 | . | CASSFTRASNQPQHF | TGTGCCAGCAGTTTCACCAGGGCCAGCAATCAGCCCCAGCATTTT
TRBJ2-3 | TRBD1 | TRBV30 | . | CAWKETGGATDTQYF | TGTGCCTGGAAGGAGACAGGGGGTGCCACAGATACGCAGTATTTT
TRBJ1-6 | . | TRBV5-1 | few | CASRAGGADYNSPLHF | TGCGCCAGCAGGGCGGGGGGCGCGGACTATAATTCACCCCTCCACTTT
TRBJ2-7 | . | TRBV6-5 | . | CASSYSGTGGTYEQYF | TGTGCCAGCAGTTACTCGGGAACAGGCGGCACCTACGAGCAGTACTTC
TRBJ1-2 | TRBD1 | TRBV5-6 | once | CASSLDPGGIYNYGYTF | TGTGCCAGCAGCTTGGATCCAGGGGGTATTTACAACTATGGCTACACCTTC
TRBJ2-7 | TRBD2 | TRBV6-5 | . | CASSPGGRLLVEQYF | TGTGCCAGCAGCCCGGGGGGGCGCCTTCTTGTCGAGCAGTACTTC
TRBJ2-7 | TRBD2 | TRBV27 | . | CASSSRTTSGGAPSYEQYF | TGTGCCAGCAGTTCCCGAACGACTAGCGGGGGGGCCCCCTCCTACGAGCAGTACTTC
TRBJ1-6 | TRBD1 | TRBV11-2 | . | CASSLDRTGYSPLHF | TGTGCCAGCAGCTTAGATAGGACAGGTTATTCACCCCTCCACTTT
TRBJ1-2 | TRBD1 | TRBV2 | few | CASSRDRGSDYGYTF | TGTGCCAGTTCCCGGGACAGGGGGTCGGACTATGGCTACACCTTC
TRBJ2-3 | . | TRBV5-1 | once | CASSDSASLTDTQYF | TGCGCCAGCAGCGATTCAGCGTCCCTAACAGATACGCAGTATTTT
TRBJ2-7 | TRBD2 | TRBV4-1 | . | CASSQGIRLAGGPPYEQYF | TGCGCCAGCAGCCAAGGAATCCGACTAGCGGGAGGGCCGCCCTACGAGCAGTACTTC
TRBJ2-2 | TRBD1 | TRBV2 | . | CASSKGTTGTGELFF | TGTGCCAGCAGTAAGGGGACGACAGGGACCGGGGAGCTGTTTTTT
TRBJ2-7 | . | TRBV10-3 | . | CAIGGTAYEQYF | TGTGCCATCGGAGGGACAGCCTACGAGCAGTACTTC
TRBJ1-4 | TRBD1 | TRBV6-5 | . | CASGGTGREKLFF | TGTGCCAGCGGGGGGACAGGGAGGGAAAAACTGTTTTTT
TRBJ1-6 | . | TRBV3-1/TRBV3-2 | . | CASSLAGATNSPLHF | TGTGCCAGCAGTCTAGCAGGGGCAACTAATTCACCCCTCCACTTT
TRBJ2-4 | . | TRBV5-6 | . | CASSLESGIVKNIQYF | TGTGCCAGCAGCTTGGAATCAGGGATTGTCAAAAACATTCAGTACTTC
TRBJ2-3 | TRBD2 | TRBV6-5 | . | CASSSLAGGITDTQYF | TGTGCCAGCAGTTCGTTAGCGGGGGGGATCACAGATACGCAGTATTTT
TRBJ2-3 | . | TRBV30 | . | CAWSVTGALDTQYF | TGTGCCTGGAGTGTAACGGGAGCATTAGATACGCAGTATTTT
TRBJ1-4 | TRBD1 | TRBV5-6 | . | CASREQGAPNEKLFF | TGTGCCAGCAGAGAACAGGGGGCGCCTAATGAAAAACTGTTTTTT
TRBJ2-5 | TRBD1 | TRBV14 | . | CASSQGWGQLWETQYF | TGTGCCAGCAGCCAAGGCTGGGGACAGTTGTGGGAGACCCAGTACTTC
TRBJ2-3 | TRBD2 | TRBV11-2 | . | CASSYQRGTTDTQYF | TGTGCCAGCAGCTATCAGCGGGGGACCACAGATACGCAGTATTTT
TRBJ1-2 | . | TRBV14 | . | CASSQEVGGYGYTF | TGTGCCAGCAGCCAAGAAGTGGGAGGCTATGGCTACACCTTC
TRBJ2-5 | . | TRBV20-1 | . | CSAETRETQYF | TGCAGTGCTGAGACCAGGGAGACCCAGTACTTC
TRBJ1-1 | TRBD1 | TRBV4-1 | . | CASSQDSGTGAVGFTEAFF | TGCGCCAGCAGCCAAGATTCCGGGACAGGGGCCGTGGGATTCACTGAAGCTTTCTTT
TRBJ1-6 | . | TRBV5-1 | . | CASTLQSANSPLHF | TGCGCCAGCACACTACAAAGCGCCAATTCACCCCTCCACTTT
TRBJ1-1 | TRBD1 | TRBV27 | . | CASSVDRVTEAFF | TGTGCCAGCAGTGTCGACAGGGTTACTGAAGCTTTCTTT